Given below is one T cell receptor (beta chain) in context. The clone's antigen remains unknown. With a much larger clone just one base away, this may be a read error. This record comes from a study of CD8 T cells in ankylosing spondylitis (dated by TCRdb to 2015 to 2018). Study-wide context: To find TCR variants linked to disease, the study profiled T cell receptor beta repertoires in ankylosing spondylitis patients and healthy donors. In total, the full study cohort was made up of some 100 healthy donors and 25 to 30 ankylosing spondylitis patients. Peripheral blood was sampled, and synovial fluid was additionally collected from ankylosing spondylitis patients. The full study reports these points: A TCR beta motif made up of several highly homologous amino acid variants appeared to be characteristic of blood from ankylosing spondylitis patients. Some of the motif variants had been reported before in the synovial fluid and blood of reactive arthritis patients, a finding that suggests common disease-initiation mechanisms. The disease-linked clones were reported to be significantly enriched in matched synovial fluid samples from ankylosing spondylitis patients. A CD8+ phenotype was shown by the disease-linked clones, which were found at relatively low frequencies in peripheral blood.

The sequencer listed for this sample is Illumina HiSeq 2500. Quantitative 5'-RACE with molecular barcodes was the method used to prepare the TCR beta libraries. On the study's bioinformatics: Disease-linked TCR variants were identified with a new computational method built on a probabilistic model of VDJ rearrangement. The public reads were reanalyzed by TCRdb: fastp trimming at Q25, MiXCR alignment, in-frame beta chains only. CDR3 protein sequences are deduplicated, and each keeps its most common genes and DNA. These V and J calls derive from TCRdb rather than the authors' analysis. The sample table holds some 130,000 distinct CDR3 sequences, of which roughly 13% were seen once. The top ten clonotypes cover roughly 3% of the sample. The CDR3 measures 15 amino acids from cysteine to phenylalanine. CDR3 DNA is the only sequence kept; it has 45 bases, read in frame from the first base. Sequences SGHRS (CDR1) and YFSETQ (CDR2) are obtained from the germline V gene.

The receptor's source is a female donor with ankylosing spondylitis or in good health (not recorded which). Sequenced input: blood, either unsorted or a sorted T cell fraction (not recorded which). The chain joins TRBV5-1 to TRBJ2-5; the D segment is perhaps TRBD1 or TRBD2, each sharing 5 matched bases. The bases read TGCGCCAGCAGCTTGGGGGACCCCACCAGGGAGACCCGGTACTTC. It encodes CASSLGDPTRETRYF.